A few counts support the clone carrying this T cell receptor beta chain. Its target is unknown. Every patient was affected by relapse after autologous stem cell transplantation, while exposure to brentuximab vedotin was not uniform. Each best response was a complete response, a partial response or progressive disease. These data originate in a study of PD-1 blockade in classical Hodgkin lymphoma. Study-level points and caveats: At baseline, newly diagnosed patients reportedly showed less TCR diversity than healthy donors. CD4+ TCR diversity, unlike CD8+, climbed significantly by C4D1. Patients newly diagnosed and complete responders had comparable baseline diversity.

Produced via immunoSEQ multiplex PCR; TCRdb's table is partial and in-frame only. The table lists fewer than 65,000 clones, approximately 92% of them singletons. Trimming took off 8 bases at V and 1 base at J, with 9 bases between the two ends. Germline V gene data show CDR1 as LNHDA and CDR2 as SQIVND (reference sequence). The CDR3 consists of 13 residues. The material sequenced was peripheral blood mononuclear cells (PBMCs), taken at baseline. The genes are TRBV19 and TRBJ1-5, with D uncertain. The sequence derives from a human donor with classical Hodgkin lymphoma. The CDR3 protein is CASEIGSNQPQHF. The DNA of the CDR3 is TGTGCCAGTGAAATTGGAAGCAATCAGCCCCAGCATTTT.